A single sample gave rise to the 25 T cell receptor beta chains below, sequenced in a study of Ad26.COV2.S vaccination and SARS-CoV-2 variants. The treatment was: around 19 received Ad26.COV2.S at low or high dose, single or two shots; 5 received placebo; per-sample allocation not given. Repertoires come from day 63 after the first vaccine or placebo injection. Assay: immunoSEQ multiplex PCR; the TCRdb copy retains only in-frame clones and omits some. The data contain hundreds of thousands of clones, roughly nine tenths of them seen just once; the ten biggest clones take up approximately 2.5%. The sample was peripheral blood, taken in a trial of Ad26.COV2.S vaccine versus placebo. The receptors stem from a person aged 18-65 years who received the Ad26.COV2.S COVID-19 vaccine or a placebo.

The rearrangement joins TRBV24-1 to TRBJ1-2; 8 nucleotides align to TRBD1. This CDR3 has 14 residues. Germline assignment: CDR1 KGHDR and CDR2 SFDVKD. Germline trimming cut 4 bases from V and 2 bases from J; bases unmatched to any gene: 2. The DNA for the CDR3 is TGTGCCACCAGTGACCGGACAGGGAACTATGGCTACACCTTC. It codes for CATSDRTGNYGYTF.

The CDR3 spells CASTLLVGDNEQFF. The CDR3 coding sequence is TGTGCCAGCACATTACTAGTCGGCGACAATGAGCAGTTCTTC. The gene calls are TRBV2 and TRBJ2-1; TRBD2 might be the D (5 bases). Per the germline V gene, CDR1 is SNHLY and CDR2 is FYNNEI. CDR3 size: 14 residues. The germline V and J ends were trimmed by 7 bases and 5 bases, with 15 bases remaining between them.

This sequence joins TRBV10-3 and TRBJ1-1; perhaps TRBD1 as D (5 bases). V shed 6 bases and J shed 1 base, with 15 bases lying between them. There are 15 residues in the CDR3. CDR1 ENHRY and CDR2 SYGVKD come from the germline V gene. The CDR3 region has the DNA TGTGCCATCAGGCCTACGGGGGGGTGGAACACTGAAGCTTTCTTT. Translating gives CAIRPTGGWNTEAFF.

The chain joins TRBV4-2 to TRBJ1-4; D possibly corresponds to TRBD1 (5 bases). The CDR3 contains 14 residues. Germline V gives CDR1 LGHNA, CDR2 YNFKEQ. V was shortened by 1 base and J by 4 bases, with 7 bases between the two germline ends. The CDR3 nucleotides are TGTGCCAGCAGCCAAGCGGGGGGTAATGAAAAACTGTTTTTT. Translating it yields CASSQAGGNEKLFF.

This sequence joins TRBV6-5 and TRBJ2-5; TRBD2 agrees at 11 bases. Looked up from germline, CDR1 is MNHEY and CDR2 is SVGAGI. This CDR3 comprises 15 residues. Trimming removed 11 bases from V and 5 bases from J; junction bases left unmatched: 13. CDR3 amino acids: CAASRALAGGETQYF. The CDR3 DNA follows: TGTGCCGCGTCCCGTGCGCTAGCGGGAGGTGAGACCCAGTACTTC.

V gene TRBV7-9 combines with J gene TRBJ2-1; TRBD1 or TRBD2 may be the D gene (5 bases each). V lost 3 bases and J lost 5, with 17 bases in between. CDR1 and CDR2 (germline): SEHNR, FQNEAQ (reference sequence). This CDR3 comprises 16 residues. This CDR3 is CASSFTDRDGNNEQFF. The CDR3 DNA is TGTGCCAGCAGCTTTACCGACCGGGACGGGAACAATGAGCAGTTCTTC.

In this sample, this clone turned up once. CDR3 in amino acids: CASSSTGPYGYTF. DNA for the CDR3: TGTGCCAGCAGCTCGACAGGGCCCTATGGCTACACCTTC. This chain joins TRBV7-9 and TRBJ1-2, with 7 bases fitting TRBD1. CDR1 is SEHNR, CDR2 FQNEAQ, per germline (reference sequence). V trimming: 4 bases; J trimming: 4 bases; junction bases outside the gene matches: 3. The CDR3 runs to 13 residues.

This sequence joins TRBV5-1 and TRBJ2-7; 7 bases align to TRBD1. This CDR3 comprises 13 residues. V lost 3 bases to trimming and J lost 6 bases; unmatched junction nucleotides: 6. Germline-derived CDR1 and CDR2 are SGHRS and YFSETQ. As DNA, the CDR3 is TGCGCCAGCAGCTGGGCCCCAGGGGGCGAGCAGTACGTC. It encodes CASSWAPGGEQYV.

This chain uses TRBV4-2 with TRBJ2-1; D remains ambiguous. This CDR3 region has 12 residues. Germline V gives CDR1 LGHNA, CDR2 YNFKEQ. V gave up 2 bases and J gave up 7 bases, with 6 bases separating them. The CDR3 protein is CASSQINNEQFF. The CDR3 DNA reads TGTGCCAGCAGCCAAATAAATAATGAGCAGTTCTTC.

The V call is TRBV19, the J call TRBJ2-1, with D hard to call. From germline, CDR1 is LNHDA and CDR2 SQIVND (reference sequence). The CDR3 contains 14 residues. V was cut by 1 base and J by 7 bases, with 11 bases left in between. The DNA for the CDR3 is TGTGCCAGTAGTATAGCGGGCCTACCAAATGAGCAGTTCTTC. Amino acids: CASSIAGLPNEQFF.

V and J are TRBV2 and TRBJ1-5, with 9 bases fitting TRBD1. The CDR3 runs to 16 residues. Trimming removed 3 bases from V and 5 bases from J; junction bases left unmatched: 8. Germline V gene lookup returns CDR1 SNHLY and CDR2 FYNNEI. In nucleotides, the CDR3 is TGTGCCAGCAGTGACCATACAGGGGGCGGCGATCAGCCCCAGCATTTT. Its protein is CASSDHTGGGDQPQHF. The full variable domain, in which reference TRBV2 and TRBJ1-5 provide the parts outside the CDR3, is EPEVTQTPSHQVTQMGQEVILRCVPISNHLYFYWYRQILGQKVEFLVSFYNNEISEKSEIFDDQFSVERPDGSNFTLKIRSTKLEDSAMYFCASSDHTGGGDQPQHFGDGTRLSIL.

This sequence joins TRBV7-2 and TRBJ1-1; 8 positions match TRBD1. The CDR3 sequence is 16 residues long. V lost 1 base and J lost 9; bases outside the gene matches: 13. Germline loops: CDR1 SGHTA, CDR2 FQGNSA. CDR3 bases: TGTGCCAGCAGCTTAGAGAACCCGGGGACAGGAGTCCAAGCTTTCTTT. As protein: CASSLENPGTGVQAFF.

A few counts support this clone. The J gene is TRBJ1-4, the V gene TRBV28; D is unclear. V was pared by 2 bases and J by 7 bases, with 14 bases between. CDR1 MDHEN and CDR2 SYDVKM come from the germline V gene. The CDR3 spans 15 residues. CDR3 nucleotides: TGTGCCAGCAGTTTAATTGGACTAATAGGTGAAAAACTGTTTTTT. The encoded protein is CASSLIGLIGEKLFF.

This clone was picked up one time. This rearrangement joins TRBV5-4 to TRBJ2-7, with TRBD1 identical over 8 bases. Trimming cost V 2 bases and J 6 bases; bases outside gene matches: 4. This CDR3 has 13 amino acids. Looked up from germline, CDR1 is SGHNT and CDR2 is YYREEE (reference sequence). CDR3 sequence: CASSLQGVREQYV. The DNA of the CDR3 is TGTGCCAGCAGCTTACAGGGGGTCCGCGAGCAGTACGTC.

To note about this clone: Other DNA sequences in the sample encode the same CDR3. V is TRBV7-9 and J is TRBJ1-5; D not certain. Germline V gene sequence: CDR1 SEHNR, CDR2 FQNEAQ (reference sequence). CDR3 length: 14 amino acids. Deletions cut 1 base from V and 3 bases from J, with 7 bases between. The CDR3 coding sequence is TGTGCCAGCAGCTTAGACGGCTTCAATCAGCCCCAGCATTTT. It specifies CASSLDGFNQPQHF.

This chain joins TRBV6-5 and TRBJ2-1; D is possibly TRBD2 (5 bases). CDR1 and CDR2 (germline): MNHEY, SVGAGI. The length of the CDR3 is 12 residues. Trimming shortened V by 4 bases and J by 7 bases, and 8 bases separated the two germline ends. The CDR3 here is CASSSPGNEQFF. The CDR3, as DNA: TGTGCCAGCAGTTCTCCGGGGAATGAGCAGTTCTTC.

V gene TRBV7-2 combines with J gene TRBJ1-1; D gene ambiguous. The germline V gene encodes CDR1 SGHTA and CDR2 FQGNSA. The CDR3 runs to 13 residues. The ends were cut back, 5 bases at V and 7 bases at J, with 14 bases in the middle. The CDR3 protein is CASSASPLSEAFF. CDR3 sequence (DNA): TGTGCCAGCAGCGCCTCCCCTTTGAGTGAAGCTTTCTTT. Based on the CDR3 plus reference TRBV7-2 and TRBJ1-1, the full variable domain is GAGVSQSPSNKVTEKGKDVELRCDPISGHTALYWYRQSLGQGLEFLIYFQGNSAPDKSGLPSDRFSAERTGGSVSTLTIQRTQQEDSAVYLCASSASPLSEAFFGQGTRLTVV.

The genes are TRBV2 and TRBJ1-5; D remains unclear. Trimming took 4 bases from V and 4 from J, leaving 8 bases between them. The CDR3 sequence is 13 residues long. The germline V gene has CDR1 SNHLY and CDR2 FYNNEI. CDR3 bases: TGTGCCAGCAGTGTGTGGCAGAATCAGCCCCAGCATTTT. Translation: CASSVWQNQPQHF. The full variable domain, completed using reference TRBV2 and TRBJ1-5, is EPEVTQTPSHQVTQMGQEVILRCVPISNHLYFYWYRQILGQKVEFLVSFYNNEISEKSEIFDDQFSVERPDGSNFTLKIRSTKLEDSAMYFCASSVWQNQPQHFGDGTRLSIL.

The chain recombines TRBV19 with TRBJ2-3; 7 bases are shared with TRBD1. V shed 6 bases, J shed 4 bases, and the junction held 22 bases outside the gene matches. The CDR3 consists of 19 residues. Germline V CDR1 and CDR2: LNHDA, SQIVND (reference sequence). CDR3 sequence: CASRGRGTDDRRAADTQYF. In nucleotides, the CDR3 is TGTGCCAGTAGGGGGAGAGGGACAGACGATCGCCGCGCTGCAGATACGCAGTATTTT.

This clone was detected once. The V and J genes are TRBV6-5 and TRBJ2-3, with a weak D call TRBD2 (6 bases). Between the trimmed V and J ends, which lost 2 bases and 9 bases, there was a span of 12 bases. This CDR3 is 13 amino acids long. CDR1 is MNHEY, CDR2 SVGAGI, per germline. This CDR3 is CASSYRGVGTQYF. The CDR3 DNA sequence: TGTGCCAGCAGTTACCGCGGGGTAGGGACGCAGTATTTT.

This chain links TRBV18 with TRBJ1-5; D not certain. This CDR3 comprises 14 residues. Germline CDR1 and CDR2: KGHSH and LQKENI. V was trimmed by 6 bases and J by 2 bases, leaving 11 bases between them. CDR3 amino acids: CASSGSWGNQPQHF. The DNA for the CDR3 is TGTGCCAGCTCCGGGAGCTGGGGCAATCAGCCCCAGCATTTT.

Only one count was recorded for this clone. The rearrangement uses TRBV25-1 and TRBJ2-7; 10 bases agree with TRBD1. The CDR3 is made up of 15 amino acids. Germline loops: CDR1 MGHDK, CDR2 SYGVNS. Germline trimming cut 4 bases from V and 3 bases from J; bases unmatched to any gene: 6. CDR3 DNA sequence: TGTGCCAGCAGTGGGGGGGACAGGGGAAACTACGAGCAGTACGTC. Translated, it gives CASSGGDRGNYEQYV.

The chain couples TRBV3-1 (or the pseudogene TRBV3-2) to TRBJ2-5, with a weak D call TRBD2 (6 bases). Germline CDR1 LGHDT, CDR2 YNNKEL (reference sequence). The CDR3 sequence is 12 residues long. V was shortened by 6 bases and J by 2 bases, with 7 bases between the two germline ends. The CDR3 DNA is TGTGCCAGCAGTGGACTACAAGAGACCCAGTACTTC. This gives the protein CASSGLQETQYF.

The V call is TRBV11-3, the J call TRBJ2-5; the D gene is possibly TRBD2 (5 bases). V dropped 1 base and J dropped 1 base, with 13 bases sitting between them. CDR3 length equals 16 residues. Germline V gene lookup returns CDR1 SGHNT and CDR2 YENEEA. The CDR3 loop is CASSLAGWEFQETQYF. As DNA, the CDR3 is TGTGCCAGCAGCTTAGCTGGGTGGGAGTTCCAAGAGACCCAGTACTTC.

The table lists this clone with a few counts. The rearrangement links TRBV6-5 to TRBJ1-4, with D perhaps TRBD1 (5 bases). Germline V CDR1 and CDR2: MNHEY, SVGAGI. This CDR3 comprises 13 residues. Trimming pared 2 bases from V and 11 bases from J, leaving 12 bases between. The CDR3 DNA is TGTGCCAGCAGTTACACTTCTGGGGGGAAACTGTTTTTT. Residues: CASSYTSGGKLFF.